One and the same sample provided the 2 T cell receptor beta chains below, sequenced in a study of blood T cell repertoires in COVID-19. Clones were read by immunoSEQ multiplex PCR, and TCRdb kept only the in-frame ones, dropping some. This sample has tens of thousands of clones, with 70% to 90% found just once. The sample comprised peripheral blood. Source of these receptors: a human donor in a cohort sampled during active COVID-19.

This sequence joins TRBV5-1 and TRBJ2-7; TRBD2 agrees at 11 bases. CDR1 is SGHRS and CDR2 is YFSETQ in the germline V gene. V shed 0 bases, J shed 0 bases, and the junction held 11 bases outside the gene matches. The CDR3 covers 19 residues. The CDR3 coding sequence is TGCGCCAGCAGCTTGGCCTTTGCGGCTAGCGGGGGGAGCTCCTACGAGCAGTACTTC. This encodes CASSLAFAASGGSSYEQYF.

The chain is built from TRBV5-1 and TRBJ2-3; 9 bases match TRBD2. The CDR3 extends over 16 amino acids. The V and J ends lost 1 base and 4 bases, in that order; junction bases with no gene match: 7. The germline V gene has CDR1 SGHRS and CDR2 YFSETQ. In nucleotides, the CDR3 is TGCGCCAGCAGCTTGTTTAGCGGGAGAGAATCAGATACGCAGTATTTT. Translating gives CASSLFSGRESDTQYF.